The rows below give T cell receptor beta chains drawn from one sample of a study of blood T cell repertoires in COVID-19. The assay was immunoSEQ multiplex PCR, and TCRdb's table has in-frame clones only and misses some. Of hundreds of thousands of clones listed, 65% to 90% were seen once; the top ten hold 5.1%. The sequenced material came from peripheral blood. Receptor source: a middle-aged man with COVID-19, enrolled during active disease. Each CDR3 is given with its conserved first and last residue. A D gene is named only where the DNA matches it firmly. Some rows mark clone size as missing; the rest say once, few, many or name a class of expanded clone.

J: TRBJ2-7
size: -
D: TRBD1
V: TRBV3-1/TRBV3-2
DNA: TGTGCCAGCAGCCAACCTCGGGACAGGGAATACGAGCAGTACTTC
CDR3: CASSQPRDREYEQYF

J: TRBJ2-7
size: -
D: TRBD1
V: TRBV7-2
DNA: TGTGCCAGCAGCTTAGAGGGACAGTCTTACGAGCAGTACTTC
CDR3: CASSLEGQSYEQYF

J: TRBJ1-4
size: -
D: -
V: TRBV4-1
DNA: TGCGCCAGCAGCCAGTCAGGGCAGGTGGCTGAAAAACTGTTTTTT
CDR3: CASSQSGQVAEKLFF

J: TRBJ1-3
size: -
D: TRBD1
V: TRBV7-6
DNA: TGTGCCAGCAGCTCCGCCGGGACAGGGGGGAACACCATATATTTT
CDR3: CASSSAGTGGNTIYF

J: TRBJ2-1
size: -
D: TRBD2
V: TRBV2
DNA: TGTGCCAGCAGTCCCGGGACTAGAGGTTGGAATGAGCAGTTCTTC
CDR3: CASSPGTRGWNEQFF

J: TRBJ1-2
size: -
D: TRBD1
V: TRBV5-1
DNA: TGCGCCAGCAGCGTAGGACAGGGGATCAATGGCTACACCTTC
CDR3: CASSVGQGINGYTF

J: TRBJ1-4
size: -
D: -
V: TRBV9
DNA: TGTGCCAGCAGCGTAGGGGTGACAGGAGATAATGAAAAACTGTTTTTT
CDR3: CASSVGVTGDNEKLFF

J: TRBJ1-2
size: -
D: -
V: TRBV24-1
DNA: TGTGCCACCAGTGATTTCCAGGGGTTTGGCGGCTACACCTTC
CDR3: CATSDFQGFGGYTF

J: TRBJ2-5
size: once
D: TRBD2
V: TRBV7-8
DNA: TGTGCCAGCAGTCCGCCGGGACTAGTGGAGACCCAGTACTTC
CDR3: CASSPPGLVETQYF

J: TRBJ2-5
size: -
D: TRBD1
V: TRBV19
DNA: TGTGCCAGTAGTATCACTCCGACAGGGGACTCCCAGTACTTC
CDR3: CASSITPTGDSQYF

J: TRBJ2-3
size: -
D: TRBD1
V: TRBV5-1
DNA: TGCGCCAGCAGCTTGGAAGGACGGGACAGGGGAAGGGATACGCAGTATTTT
CDR3: CASSLEGRDRGRDTQYF

J: TRBJ1-1
size: few
D: TRBD1
V: TRBV19
DNA: TGTGCCAGTAGTGAACGGGACAGTAACACTGAAGCTTTCTTT
CDR3: CASSERDSNTEAFF

J: TRBJ1-1
size: -
D: TRBD1
V: TRBV7-8
DNA: TGTGCCAGCAGCTTCGGACAGGGCGCTGAAGCTTTCTTT
CDR3: CASSFGQGAEAFF

J: TRBJ2-3
size: -
D: TRBD2
V: TRBV19
DNA: TGTGCCAGTAGTACTCCAGCGGCGGGGGGGCCAGATACGCAGTATTTT
CDR3: CASSTPAAGGPDTQYF

J: TRBJ1-2
size: few
D: -
V: TRBV7-9
DNA: TGTGCCAGCAGCTTAGGACAGGCCCACTATGGCTACACCTTC
CDR3: CASSLGQAHYGYTF

J: TRBJ2-5
size: -
D: TRBD2
V: TRBV7-7
DNA: TGTGCTAGCAGCTTAGGGCTAGCGGGGGGGAAAGAGACCCAGTACTTC
CDR3: CASSLGLAGGKETQYF

J: TRBJ2-5
size: few
D: TRBD2
V: TRBV7-8
DNA: TGTGCCAGCAGCTTAGATTGGCGGGGGGTTGAAAAGACCCAGTACTTC
CDR3: CASSLDWRGVEKTQYF

J: TRBJ2-7
size: -
D: -
V: TRBV12-3/TRBV12-4
DNA: TGTGCCAGCAAACCCCAGGGTATCTACGAGCAGTACTTC
CDR3: CASKPQGIYEQYF

J: TRBJ2-5
size: -
D: TRBD1
V: TRBV28
DNA: TGTGCCAGCAGTTCCCAGGGACAGATCCAAGAGACCCAGTACTTC
CDR3: CASSSQGQIQETQYF

J: TRBJ1-1
size: once
D: -
V: TRBV7-9
DNA: TGTGCCAGCAGCTTCATAGGTACGACACGGAACACTGAAGCTTTCTTT
CDR3: CASSFIGTTRNTEAFF

J: TRBJ1-1
size: -
D: -
V: TRBV28
DNA: TGTGCCAGCAGAACAGACAGGCCTGGGGCTTTCTTT
CDR3: CASRTDRPGAFF

J: TRBJ2-1
size: -
D: TRBD1
V: TRBV5-1
DNA: TGCGCCAGCAGCGCGGACAGGGGACTTGGCAATGAGCAGTTCTTC
CDR3: CASSADRGLGNEQFF

J: TRBJ2-7
size: -
D: -
V: TRBV3-1/TRBV3-2
DNA: TGTGCCAGCAGCCAAGATGGCGGGGTCGAGCAGTACTTC
CDR3: CASSQDGGVEQYF

J: TRBJ2-1
size: -
D: -
V: TRBV5-8
DNA: TGTGCCAGCAGCTTGGTTAATGGAGGATGGGGTGAGCAGTTCTTC
CDR3: CASSLVNGGWGEQFF

J: TRBJ1-1
size: once
D: -
V: TRBV18
DNA: TGTGCCAGCTCACAGGGGGGGACTGAAGCTTTCTTT
CDR3: CASSQGGTEAFF

J: TRBJ1-6
size: -
D: TRBD1
V: TRBV15
DNA: TGTGCCACCAGCACGCGGATGCTGACAGGGTTTGGAAATTCACCCCTCCACTTT
CDR3: CATSTRMLTGFGNSPLHF

J: TRBJ1-1
size: -
D: TRBD1
V: TRBV30
DNA: TGTGCCTGGAGGAAAGAAACAGGGGGCGTCACTGAAGCTTTCTTT
CDR3: CAWRKETGGVTEAFF

J: TRBJ2-3
size: -
D: -
V: TRBV3-1/TRBV3-2
DNA: TGTGCCAGCAGCCAAGGAGTGGACTCGGGCGCAGATACGCAGTATTTT
CDR3: CASSQGVDSGADTQYF

J: TRBJ1-3
size: -
D: -
V: TRBV4-1
DNA: TGCGCCAGCACCGAATGGGACAATCGGGGAAACACCATATATTTT
CDR3: CASTEWDNRGNTIYF

J: TRBJ2-1
size: -
D: TRBD2
V: TRBV6-2/TRBV6-3
DNA: TGTGCCAGCAGTCGGATAGCGGGGTTGGCCTTAGGGGAGCAGTTCTTC
CDR3: CASSRIAGLALGEQFF

J: TRBJ1-2
size: few
D: TRBD1
V: TRBV28
DNA: TGTGCCAGCAAATCTACCTGGACAGGGTCCTATGGCTACACCTTC
CDR3: CASKSTWTGSYGYTF

J: TRBJ1-1
size: -
D: -
V: TRBV28
DNA: TGTGCCAGCAGTCCAGGGGACAACGGCGGCACTGAAGCTTTCTTT
CDR3: CASSPGDNGGTEAFF

J: TRBJ2-1
size: -
D: TRBD2
V: TRBV27
DNA: TGTGCCAGCAGAAGCGGGGGGGCGTGGAATGAGCAGTTCTTC
CDR3: CASRSGGAWNEQFF

J: TRBJ2-5
size: few
D: -
V: TRBV9
DNA: TGTGCCAGCAGCGTCGCCTCACAGGGTGGGGAGACCCAGTACTTC
CDR3: CASSVASQGGETQYF

J: TRBJ2-7
size: -
D: -
V: TRBV7-2
DNA: TGTGCCAGCAGCTTAGCGCGACTAGCCTACGAGCAGTACTTC
CDR3: CASSLARLAYEQYF

J: TRBJ2-7
size: -
D: -
V: TRBV7-3
DNA: TGTGCCAGCAGCTTATTCGGCGCGGGACCGAGCTACGAGCAGTACTTC
CDR3: CASSLFGAGPSYEQYF

J: TRBJ2-3
size: -
D: TRBD2
V: TRBV10-3
DNA: TGTGCCATCAGTGAAGGCCATTGGGGGGGGAGCACAGATACGCAGTATTTT
CDR3: CAISEGHWGGSTDTQYF

J: TRBJ2-3
size: -
D: -
V: TRBV18
DNA: TGTGCCAGCTCCCGTTCGAGATCGGATACGCAGTATTTT
CDR3: CASSRSRSDTQYF

J: TRBJ2-2
size: -
D: -
V: TRBV12-5
DNA: TGTGCTAGTGGTTTGGGACAGACCAACACCGGGGAGCTGTTTTTT
CDR3: CASGLGQTNTGELFF

J: TRBJ2-3
size: -
D: -
V: TRBV10-3
DNA: TGTGCCATCAGTGATCTACAATGGGGGGACACAGATACGCAGTATTTT
CDR3: CAISDLQWGDTDTQYF

J: TRBJ1-6
size: -
D: -
V: TRBV27
DNA: TGTGCCAGCAGCCCGATGAGGAGCTCCTATAATTCACCCCTCCACTTT
CDR3: CASSPMRSSYNSPLHF

J: TRBJ2-7
size: -
D: -
V: TRBV6-5
DNA: TGTGCCAGCAGAGTAGGGGTTCTCGAGCAGTACTTC
CDR3: CASRVGVLEQYF

J: TRBJ1-2
size: -
D: -
V: TRBV27
DNA: TGTGCCAGCAGTCAGGGGCGAGCTAACTATGGCTACACCTTC
CDR3: CASSQGRANYGYTF

J: TRBJ2-7
size: -
D: -
V: TRBV11-2
DNA: TGTGCCAGCAGCTTAGGTAACGAGCAGTACTTC
CDR3: CASSLGNEQYF

J: TRBJ2-1
size: -
D: TRBD2
V: TRBV18
DNA: TGTGCCAGCTCACTACTAGCGGGGGCGTACAATGAGCAGTTCTTC
CDR3: CASSLLAGAYNEQFF

J: TRBJ2-4
size: -
D: -
V: TRBV18
DNA: TGTGCCAGCTCACCGGGAGGACACGCTGGAAACATTCAGTACTTC
CDR3: CASSPGGHAGNIQYF

J: TRBJ2-3
size: -
D: -
V: TRBV6-1
DNA: TGTGCCAGCAGTGAACAGGGTTATGTAAATACGCAGTATTTT
CDR3: CASSEQGYVNTQYF

J: TRBJ2-2
size: -
D: -
V: TRBV15
DNA: TGTGCCACCAGCAGACGCGGGGCGAGGACCGGGGAGCTGTTTTTT
CDR3: CATSRRGARTGELFF

J: TRBJ2-1
size: once
D: TRBD2
V: TRBV5-1
DNA: TGCGCCAGCAGCTTGGAAAAACCGGGACTAGCGACGAAGTTCTTC
CDR3: CASSLEKPGLATKFF